Listed here are 30 T cell receptor beta chains from one sample, sequenced in a study of early T cells in non-severe SARS-CoV-2 infection. TCRdb independently ran MiXCR on the 5' RACE reads; one entry per CDR3 protein. The sample records 65,000 to 95,000 distinct CDR3 sequences, more than 7.5% being singletons. Sequences were obtained from whole blood. The receptors originated from an adult who was a healthcare worker with PCR-confirmed SARS-CoV-2 infection or an uninfected control (not recorded which).

This clonotype was seen many times. The rearrangement uses TRBV3-1 and TRBJ2-1; D may be TRBD2 (5 bases). Trimming stripped 0 bases from V and 0 bases from J, with 9 bases between. CDR1 and CDR2 (germline): LGHDT, YNNKEL (reference sequence). The CDR3 sequence is 16 residues long. This CDR3 is CASSQEGVLSYNEQFF. The CDR3 nucleotides are TGTGCCAGCAGCCAAGAGGGAGTCCTCTCCTACAATGAGCAGTTCTTC.

This clonotype has a handful of counts. The chain uses TRBV7-8 and TRBJ1-3, with 7 positions matching TRBD1. The CDR3 sequence is 16 residues long. The junction had 7 bases not matched to a gene; V was cut back by 5 bases and J by 0 bases. Germline CDR1 is SGHVS and CDR2 is FQNEAQ. CDR3 sequence reads: CASSQGQLLSGNTIYF. CDR3 nucleotides: TGTGCCAGCAGCCAGGGACAGCTGCTCTCTGGAAACACCATATATTTT.

This clonotype was counted a few times. The CDR3 coding sequence is TGTGCCAGCAGTGAACCCGGGCGACCAGGGACCTACGAGCAGTACTTC. Protein: CASSEPGRPGTYEQYF. This chain links TRBV6-1 with TRBJ2-7; D is perhaps TRBD1 (5 bases). The CDR3 is 16 residues long. V gave up 2 bases and J gave up 2 bases, with 16 bases separating them. From germline, CDR1 is MNHNS and CDR2 SASEGT.

The gene calls are TRBV28 and TRBJ2-7; the D gene is possibly TRBD1 (6 bases). CDR1 MDHEN and CDR2 SYDVKM come from the germline V gene. Between the trimmed V and J ends, which lost 5 bases and 2 bases, there was a span of 13 bases. The CDR3 contains 14 residues. The CDR3 nucleotides are TGTGCCAGCAGTCCAGGGGACCAACCCTACGAGCAGTACTTC. Translated: CASSPGDQPYEQYF. Full variable domain (outside the CDR3, taken from reference TRBV28 and TRBJ2-7): DVKVTQSSRYLVKRTGEKVFLECVQDMDHENMFWYRQDPGLGLRLIYFSYDVKMKEKGDIPEGYSVSREKKERFSLILESASTNQTSMYLCASSPGDQPYEQYFGPGTRLTVT.

This clonotype was recorded a few times. The genes are TRBV7-3 and TRBJ2-3; 7 bases line up with TRBD2. The V and J ends lost 4 bases and 6 bases, in that order; junction bases with no gene match: 7. CDR1 is SGHTA and CDR2 is FQGTGA in the germline V gene. This CDR3 has 14 amino acids. CDR3 in amino acids: CASSSAGRTDTQYF. The CDR3, as DNA: TGTGCCAGCAGCTCAGCGGGACGAACCGATACGCAGTATTTT.

This clonotype has a handful of counts. The rearrangement joins TRBV20-1 to TRBJ1-3, with D possibly being TRBD1 (5 bases). This CDR3 region has 15 residues. The germline CDR1 and CDR2 sequences are DFQATT and SNEGSKA (reference sequence). V dropped 6 bases and J dropped 4 bases, with 19 bases sitting between them. The CDR3 spells CSAAEPQGSGNTIYF. The CDR3 nucleotides are TGCAGTGCCGCAGAGCCGCAGGGATCGGGAAACACCATATATTTT.

This clonotype has at least ten counts. The rearrangement uses TRBV9 and TRBJ1-1; D remains ambiguous. Trimming shortened V by 4 bases and J by 2 bases, and 12 bases separated the two germline ends. The CDR3 spans 14 residues. Per germline, CDR1 SGDLS and CDR2 YYNGEE. CDR3 in DNA: TGTGCCAGCAGCACCTTGGACGGTAACACTGAAGCTTTCTTT. This gives the protein CASSTLDGNTEAFF.

This clonotype was seen ten or more times. The genes are TRBV10-2 and TRBJ1-2; D is perhaps TRBD1 (6 bases). Looked up from germline, CDR1 is WSHSY and CDR2 is SAAADI. V dropped 2 bases and J dropped 5 bases, with 21 bases sitting between them. The CDR3 has 17 amino acids. CDR3 in amino acids: CASSEKGAGTRLYGYTF. Here the CDR3 DNA reads TGCGCCAGCAGTGAGAAAGGGGCCGGGACAAGGTTATATGGCTACACCTTC.

This clonotype was recorded a few times. This chain links TRBV28 with TRBJ2-3; TRBD1 might be the D (6 bases). CDR3 length: 13 amino acids. The germline gives CDR1 MDHEN, CDR2 SYDVKM. The V and J ends lost 6 bases and 6 bases respectively, with 13 bases between them. The CDR3 spells CASSRQVSDTQYF. The DNA for the CDR3 is TGTGCCAGCAGCCGACAGGTTTCGGATACGCAGTATTTT.

This clonotype has ten or more counts. CDR3 amino acids: CASSPNPTGGSGNTIYF. CDR3 DNA: TGCGCCAGCAGCCCGAACCCTACAGGGGGCTCTGGAAACACCATATATTTT. The chain uses TRBV4-1 and TRBJ1-3, with 8 positions matching TRBD1. Germline assignment: CDR1 MGHRA and CDR2 YSYEKL. The trim removed 4 bases at V and 0 bases at J, leaving 8 bases unmatched. The CDR3 covers 17 residues.

The V gene is TRBV12-5, the J gene TRBJ2-1; D not certain. CDR3 size: 15 residues. Trimming pared 0 bases from V and 0 bases from J, leaving 6 bases between. Per germline, CDR1 LGHNT and CDR2 FRNRAP. This chain's CDR3 is CASGLVLRSYNEQFF. CDR3 sequence (DNA): TGTGCTAGTGGTTTGGTTCTCCGCTCCTACAATGAGCAGTTCTTC.

V is TRBV20-1 and J is TRBJ2-3; 8 positions match TRBD1. V shed 3 bases, J shed 0 bases, and the junction held 17 bases outside the gene matches. Germline V gene data show CDR1 as DFQATT and CDR2 as SNEGSKA (reference sequence). The CDR3 loop spans 19 amino acids. CDR3 DNA sequence: TGCAGTGCTAGGGAAGATTCGGGAGCAGGGGGCCTTAGCACAGATACGCAGTATTTT. This encodes CSAREDSGAGGLSTDTQYF.

The rearrangement uses TRBV29-1 and TRBJ2-2; D is perhaps TRBD2 (5 bases). Trimming removed 2 bases at V and 6 bases at J, with 10 bases between. This CDR3 comprises 13 residues. CDR1 and CDR2 from the germline V gene are SQVTM and ANQGSEA. The CDR3 sequence: CSVESRVAGELFF. In DNA form, the CDR3 reads TGCAGCGTTGAATCGAGGGTTGCCGGGGAGCTGTTTTTT.

The table lists this clonotype with many counts. The chain has TRBV7-3 and TRBJ2-5; D is ambiguous. The CDR3 has 13 residues. V gave up 2 bases and J gave up 4 bases, with 8 bases separating them. Germline lookup yields CDR1 SGHTA and CDR2 FQGTGA. The CDR3 sequence is CASSLSFAETQYF. CDR3 sequence (DNA): TGTGCCAGCAGCTTATCATTTGCAGAGACCCAGTACTTC.

This clonotype has only a few counts. The rearrangement joins TRBV18 to TRBJ2-5; D is uncertain. Deletions cut 1 base from V and 2 bases from J, with 11 bases between. CDR1 is KGHSH, CDR2 LQKENI, per germline. The CDR3 sequence is 15 residues long. CDR3 in amino acids: CASSPLGGNQETQYF. As DNA, the CDR3 is TGTGCCAGCTCACCACTTGGTGGTAATCAAGAGACCCAGTACTTC. Filled out from reference TRBV18 and TRBJ2-5, the complete variable domain reads NAGVMQNPRHLVRRRGQEARLRCSPMKGHSHVYWYRQLPEEGLKFMVYLQKENIIDESGMPKERFSAEFPKEGPSILRIQQVVRGDSAAYFCASSPLGGNQETQYFGPGTRLLVL.

The chain couples TRBV25-1 to TRBJ1-6; D perhaps matches TRBD1 (6 bases). Germline-derived CDR1 and CDR2 are MGHDK and SYGVNS. The V and J ends lost 7 bases and 6 bases respectively, with 13 bases between them. This CDR3 is built from 14 residues. CDR3 sequence: CASTRGPLNSPLHF. The CDR3, as DNA: TGTGCCAGCACCCGGGGGCCTCTTAATTCACCCCTCCACTTT.

There are a few counts of this clonotype. The chain carries TRBV10-3 and TRBJ2-1; 10 bases map to TRBD2. The ends lost 2 bases at V and 9 bases at J; junction bases unmatched: 1. The V gene's germline CDR1 is ENHRY and CDR2 SYGVKD. The CDR3 is 13 amino acids. CDR3 DNA sequence: TGTGCCATCAGTGAGAAGCGGGAGGGTGAGCAGTTCTTC. It encodes CAISEKREGEQFF.

V is TRBV5-1 and J is TRBJ1-2, with 8 bases identical to TRBD1. With V trimmed by 2 bases and J by 5 bases, 5 bases remained unmatched. Germline CDR1 SGHRS, CDR2 YFSETQ. This CDR3 contains 14 residues. The CDR3: CASSLRQGSYGYTF. CDR3 DNA: TGCGCCAGCAGCTTACGACAGGGGTCATATGGCTACACCTTC. The variable domain in full, completed from reference TRBV5-1 and TRBJ1-2, reads KAGVTQTPRYLIKTRGQQVTLSCSPISGHRSVSWYQQTPGQGLQFLFEYFSETQRNKGNFPGRFSGRQFSNSRSEMNVSTLELGDSALYLCASSLRQGSYGYTFGSGTRLTVV.

This clonotype has ten or more counts. The chain joins TRBV27 to TRBJ2-3, with 14 bases lining up with TRBD2. V gave up 5 bases and J gave up 2 bases; unmatched junction bases: 3. CDR3 length: 16 residues. The germline CDR1 and CDR2 sequences are MNHEY and SMNVEV (reference sequence). The CDR3 region has the DNA TGTGCCAGCAGTCCGGGACTAGCGGGAGTCACAGATACGCAGTATTTT. Translated, it gives CASSPGLAGVTDTQYF.

This clonotype was counted a few times. The J gene is TRBJ1-3, the V gene TRBV28; D uncertain. V was trimmed by 8 bases and J by 6 bases, leaving 11 bases between them. Germline-derived CDR1 and CDR2 are MDHEN and SYDVKM. CDR3 length: 12 residues. The CDR3 loop reads CASGYEANTIYF. CDR3 in DNA: TGTGCCAGCGGATATGAGGCAAACACCATATATTTT.

This clonotype was observed a few times. This chain uses TRBV6-1 with TRBJ2-7, with D possibly being TRBD2 (5 bases). The germline V gene encodes CDR1 MNHNS and CDR2 SASEGT. This CDR3 spans 14 amino acids. V lost 0 bases and J 0 bases, leaving 6 bases between the germline ends. The DNA of the CDR3 is TGTGCCAGCAGTGAAGCTGGGAGCTCCTACGAGCAGTACTTC. Protein sequence: CASSEAGSSYEQYF.

There are many counts of this clonotype. J is TRBJ1-1 and V is TRBV30; D is uncertain. This CDR3 contains 12 residues. V was clipped by 3 bases and J by 1 base, with 6 bases between them. Germline V CDR1 and CDR2: GTSNPN, SVGIG (reference sequence). The CDR3 loop is CAWRQRNTEAFF. In DNA form, the CDR3 reads TGTGCCTGGAGACAGAGGAACACTGAAGCTTTCTTT.

There are many counts of this clonotype. The chain carries TRBV7-9 and TRBJ2-3; 12 bases line up with TRBD2. V lost 1 base to trimming and J lost 5 bases; unmatched junction nucleotides: 7. The length of the CDR3 is 17 residues. Germline values: CDR1 SEHNR, CDR2 FQNEAQ (reference sequence). This CDR3 reads CASSLGLAGGPGDTQYF. The CDR3 coding sequence is TGTGCCAGCAGCTTAGGTCTAGCGGGAGGGCCAGGAGATACGCAGTATTTT.

The V gene is TRBV28, the J gene TRBJ1-5, with D possibly TRBD1 on 6 matching bases. The V and J ends lost 3 bases and 3 bases respectively, with 12 bases between them. This CDR3 contains 15 residues. From germline, CDR1 is MDHEN and CDR2 SYDVKM. CDR3 DNA: TGTGCCAGCAGTTTCCCCTCGGGGGCCAATCAGCCCCAGCATTTT. Protein: CASSFPSGANQPQHF.

The table lists this clonotype with many counts. The chain links TRBV7-9 to TRBJ2-6, with D hard to call. V dropped 7 bases and J dropped 4 bases, with 8 bases sitting between them. This CDR3 region has 13 residues. Looked up from germline, CDR1 is SEHNR and CDR2 is FQNEAQ (reference sequence). The DNA for the CDR3 is TGTGCCAGCAATTCCCTCGGGGCCAACGTCCTGACTTTC. This encodes CASNSLGANVLTF.

The V call is TRBV28, the J call TRBJ1-4, with TRBD1 matching 7 bases. Germline V lookup: CDR1 MDHEN, CDR2 SYDVKM. CDR3 length: 14 amino acids. V gave up 7 bases and J gave up 4 bases; unmatched junction bases: 6. CDR3 DNA sequence: TGTGCCAGCACCGAGGGGGCGGGTAATGAAAAACTGTTTTTT. This codes for CASTEGAGNEKLFF.

The chain combines TRBV20-1 with TRBJ2-1; 10 nucleotides align to TRBD2. This CDR3 comprises 16 residues. Looked up from germline, CDR1 is DFQATT and CDR2 is SNEGSKA (reference sequence). With V trimmed by 4 bases and J by 7 bases, 13 bases remained unmatched. CDR3 sequence reads: CSATSASGSFGNEQFF. The CDR3 DNA reads TGCAGTGCTACCTCGGCTAGCGGGAGTTTCGGGAATGAGCAGTTCTTC.

The table lists this clonotype with many counts. The V and J genes are TRBV30 and TRBJ2-1; no definite D call. The germline V gene has CDR1 GTSNPN and CDR2 SVGIG (reference sequence). Trimming left V 5 bases short and J 0 bases short, with 8 bases between. The CDR3 is made up of 13 amino acids. The CDR3 sequence is CAWSRFSYNEQFF. The CDR3 DNA reads TGTGCCTGGTCGCGGTTCTCCTACAATGAGCAGTTCTTC.

This clonotype was seen ten or more times. The V gene is TRBV12-3 or TRBV12-4, the J gene TRBJ2-1; D gene ambiguous. Trimming shortened V by 4 bases and J by 8 bases, and 9 bases separated the two germline ends. This CDR3 is built from 12 residues. CDR3 in amino acids: CASSSLVDEQFF. The CDR3 nucleotides are TGTGCCAGCAGTTCATTGGTGGATGAGCAGTTCTTC.

The V and J genes are TRBV27 and TRBJ2-2; the D is unclear. Germline lookup yields CDR1 MNHEY and CDR2 SMNVEV (reference sequence). CDR3 length: 16 amino acids. The V end was cut by 0 bases, the J end by 4 bases, with 12 bases between. The CDR3 DNA reads as TGTGCCAGCAGTTTATCGTCAGGAATAGCCACCGGGGAGCTGTTTTTT. Protein: CASSLSSGIATGELFF.